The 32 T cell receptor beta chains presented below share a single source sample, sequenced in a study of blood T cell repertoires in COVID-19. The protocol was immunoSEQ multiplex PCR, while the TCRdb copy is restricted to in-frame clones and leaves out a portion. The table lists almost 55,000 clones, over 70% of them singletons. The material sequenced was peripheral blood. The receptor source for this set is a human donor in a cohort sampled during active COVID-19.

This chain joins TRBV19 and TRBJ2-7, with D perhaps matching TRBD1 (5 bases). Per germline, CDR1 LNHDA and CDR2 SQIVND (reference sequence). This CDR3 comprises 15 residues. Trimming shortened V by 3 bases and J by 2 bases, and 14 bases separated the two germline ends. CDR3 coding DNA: TGTGCCAGTAGTATCAAGGGGCAGGAACCCTACGAGCAGTACTTC. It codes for CASSIKGQEPYEQYF.

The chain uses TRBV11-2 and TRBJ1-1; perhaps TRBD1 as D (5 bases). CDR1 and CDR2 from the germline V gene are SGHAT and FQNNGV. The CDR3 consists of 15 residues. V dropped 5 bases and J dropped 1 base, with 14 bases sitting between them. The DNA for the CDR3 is TGTGCCAGCAGCGGTCCCTGGGGCACGAACACTGAAGCTTTCTTT. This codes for CASSGPWGTNTEAFF.

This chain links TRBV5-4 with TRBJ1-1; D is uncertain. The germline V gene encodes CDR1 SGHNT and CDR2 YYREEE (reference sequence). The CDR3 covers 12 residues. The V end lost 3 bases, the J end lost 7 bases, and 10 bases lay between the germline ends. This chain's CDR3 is CASSSGRGEAFF. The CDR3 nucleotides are TGTGCCAGCAGCTCCGGCCGGGGTGAAGCTTTCTTT.

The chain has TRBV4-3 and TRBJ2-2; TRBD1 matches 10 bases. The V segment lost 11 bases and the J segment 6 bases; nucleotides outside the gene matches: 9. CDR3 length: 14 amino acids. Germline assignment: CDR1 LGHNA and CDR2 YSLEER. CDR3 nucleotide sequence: TGCGCCGCCGCGCCGACAGGGGGCTCCGGGGAGCTGTTTTTT. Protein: CAAAPTGGSGELFF.

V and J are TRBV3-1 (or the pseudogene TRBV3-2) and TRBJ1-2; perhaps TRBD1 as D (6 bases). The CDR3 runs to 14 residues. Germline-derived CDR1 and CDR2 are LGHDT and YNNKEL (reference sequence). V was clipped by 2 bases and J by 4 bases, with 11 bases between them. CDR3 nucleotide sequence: TGTGCCAGCAGCCAATCCCAGGGGAGCTATGGCTACACCTTC. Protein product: CASSQSQGSYGYTF.

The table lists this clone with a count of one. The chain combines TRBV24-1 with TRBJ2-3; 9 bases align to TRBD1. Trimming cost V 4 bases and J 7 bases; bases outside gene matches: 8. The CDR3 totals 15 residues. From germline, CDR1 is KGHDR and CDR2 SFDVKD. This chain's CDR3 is CATSEGTGSRNTQYF. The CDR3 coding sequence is TGTGCCACCAGTGAGGGGACAGGGTCTCGAAATACGCAGTATTTT.

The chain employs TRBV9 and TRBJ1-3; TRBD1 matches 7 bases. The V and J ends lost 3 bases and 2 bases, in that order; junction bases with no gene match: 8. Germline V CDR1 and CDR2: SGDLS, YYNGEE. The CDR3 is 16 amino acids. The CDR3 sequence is CASSEPTGAAGNTIYF. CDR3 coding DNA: TGTGCCAGCAGCGAACCAACAGGGGCGGCTGGAAACACCATATATTTT.

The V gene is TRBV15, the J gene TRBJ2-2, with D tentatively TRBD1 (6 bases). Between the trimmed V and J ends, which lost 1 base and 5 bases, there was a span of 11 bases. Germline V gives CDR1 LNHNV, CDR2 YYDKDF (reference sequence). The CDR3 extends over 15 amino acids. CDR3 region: CATSRGLRGTGELFF. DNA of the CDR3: TGTGCCACCAGCAGAGGATTGAGGGGGACCGGGGAGCTGTTTTTT.

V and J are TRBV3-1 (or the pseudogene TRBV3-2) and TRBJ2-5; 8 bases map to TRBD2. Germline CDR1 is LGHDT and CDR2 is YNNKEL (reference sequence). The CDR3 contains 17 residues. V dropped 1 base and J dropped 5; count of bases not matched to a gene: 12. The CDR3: CASSQVPAGVGGETQYF. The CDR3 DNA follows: TGTGCCAGCAGCCAAGTGCCAGCGGGGGTTGGCGGGGAGACCCAGTACTTC.

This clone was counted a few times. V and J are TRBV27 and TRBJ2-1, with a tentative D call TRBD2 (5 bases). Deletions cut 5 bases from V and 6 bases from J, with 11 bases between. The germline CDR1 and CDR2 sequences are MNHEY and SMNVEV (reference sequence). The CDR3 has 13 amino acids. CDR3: CASSTLGVNEQFF. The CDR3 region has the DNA TGTGCCAGCAGTACCCTCGGGGTCAATGAGCAGTTCTTC.

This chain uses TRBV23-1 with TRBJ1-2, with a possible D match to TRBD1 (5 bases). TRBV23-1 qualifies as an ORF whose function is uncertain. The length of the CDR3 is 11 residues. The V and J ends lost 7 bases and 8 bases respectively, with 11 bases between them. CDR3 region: CASKRRGGYTF. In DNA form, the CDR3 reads TGCGCCAGCAAACGTAGGGGAGGCTACACCTTC.

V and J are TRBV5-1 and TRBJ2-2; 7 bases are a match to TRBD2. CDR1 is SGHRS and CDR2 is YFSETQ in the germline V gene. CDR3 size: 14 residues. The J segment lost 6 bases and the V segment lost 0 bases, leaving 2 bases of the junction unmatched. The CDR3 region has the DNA TGCGCCAGCAGCTTGGGACTAGCCGCCGGGGAGCTGTTTTTT. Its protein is CASSLGLAAGELFF.

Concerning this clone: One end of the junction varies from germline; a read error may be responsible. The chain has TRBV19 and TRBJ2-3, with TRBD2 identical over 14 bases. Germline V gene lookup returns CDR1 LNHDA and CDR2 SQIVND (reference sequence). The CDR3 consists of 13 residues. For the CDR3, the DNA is TGTGCCAGTACCGGGACTAGCGGGGGTCCCGGGGTGTTT. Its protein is CASTGTSGGPGVF. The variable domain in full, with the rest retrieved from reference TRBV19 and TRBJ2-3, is DGGITQSPKYLFRKEGQNVTLSCEQNLNHDAMYWYRQDPGQGLRLIYYSQIVNDFQKGDIAEGYSVSREKKESFPLTVTSAQKNPTAFYLCASTGTSGGPGVFGPGTRLTVL.

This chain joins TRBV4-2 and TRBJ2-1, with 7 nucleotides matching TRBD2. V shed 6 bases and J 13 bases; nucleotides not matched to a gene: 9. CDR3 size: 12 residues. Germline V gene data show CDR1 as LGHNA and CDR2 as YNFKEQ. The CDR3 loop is CASSRSGTNQFF. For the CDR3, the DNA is TGTGCCAGCAGTCGGAGCGGGACTAATCAGTTCTTC.

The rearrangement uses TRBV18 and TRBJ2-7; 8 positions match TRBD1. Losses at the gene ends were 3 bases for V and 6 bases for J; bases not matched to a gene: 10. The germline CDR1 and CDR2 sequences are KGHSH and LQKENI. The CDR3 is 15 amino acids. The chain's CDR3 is CASSPFSGQGGEQYF. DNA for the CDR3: TGTGCCAGCTCACCTTTTTCAGGACAGGGAGGCGAGCAGTACTTC.

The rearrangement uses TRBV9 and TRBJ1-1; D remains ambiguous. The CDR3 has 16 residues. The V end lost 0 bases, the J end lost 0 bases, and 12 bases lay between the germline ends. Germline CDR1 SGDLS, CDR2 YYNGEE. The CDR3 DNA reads TGTGCCAGCAGCGTAGGCAGATCCAACATGAACACTGAAGCTTTCTTT. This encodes CASSVGRSNMNTEAFF. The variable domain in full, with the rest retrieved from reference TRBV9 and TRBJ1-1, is DSGVTQTPKHLITATGQRVTLRCSPRSGDLSVYWYQQSLDQGLQFLIQYYNGEERAKGNILERFSAQQFPDLHSELNLSSLELGDSALYFCASSVGRSNMNTEAFFGQGTRLTVV.

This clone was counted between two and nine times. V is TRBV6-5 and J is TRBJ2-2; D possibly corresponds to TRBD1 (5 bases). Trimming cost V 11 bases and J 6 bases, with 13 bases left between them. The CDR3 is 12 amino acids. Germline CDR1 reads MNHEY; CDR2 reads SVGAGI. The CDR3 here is CAGGRVSGELFF. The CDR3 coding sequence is TGTGCCGGCGGCAGGGTATCCGGGGAGCTGTTTTTT.

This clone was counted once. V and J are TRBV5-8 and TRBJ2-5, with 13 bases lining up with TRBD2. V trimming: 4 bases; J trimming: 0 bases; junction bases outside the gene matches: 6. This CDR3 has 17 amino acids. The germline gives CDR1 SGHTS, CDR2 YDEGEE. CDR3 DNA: TGTGCCAGCAGCCTAGGACTAGCGGGAGCGTACCAAGAGACCCAGTACTTC. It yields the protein CASSLGLAGAYQETQYF. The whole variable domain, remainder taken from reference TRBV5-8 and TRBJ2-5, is EAGVTQSPTHLIKTRGQQATLRCSPISGHTSVYWYQQALGLGLQFLLWYDEGEERNRGNFPPRFSGRQFPNYSSELNVNALELEDSALYLCASSLGLAGAYQETQYFGPGTRLLVL.

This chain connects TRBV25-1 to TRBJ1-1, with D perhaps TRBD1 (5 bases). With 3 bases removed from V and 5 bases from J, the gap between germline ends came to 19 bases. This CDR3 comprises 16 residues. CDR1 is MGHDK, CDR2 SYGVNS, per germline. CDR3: CASSDWGYGGETEAFF. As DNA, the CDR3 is TGTGCCAGCAGTGATTGGGGCTACGGGGGGGAAACTGAAGCTTTCTTT.

Here the CDR3 DNA reads TGTGCCAGTAGTTCGCTAGGGACTTCAACCTACGAGCAGTACTTC. Amino acid sequence: CASSSLGTSTYEQYF. The rearrangement joins TRBV19 to TRBJ2-7; D may be TRBD2 (6 bases). The V gene lost 5 bases and the J gene lost 2 bases, with 16 bases spanning the gap. The germline V gene has CDR1 LNHDA and CDR2 SQIVND (reference sequence). The length of the CDR3 is 15 residues.

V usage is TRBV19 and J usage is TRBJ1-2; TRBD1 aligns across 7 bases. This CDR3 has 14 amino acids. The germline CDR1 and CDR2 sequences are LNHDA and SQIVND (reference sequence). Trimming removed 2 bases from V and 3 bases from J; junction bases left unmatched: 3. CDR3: CASSIRGRDYGYTF. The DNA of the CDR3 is TGTGCCAGTAGTATAAGGGGGCGCGACTATGGCTACACCTTC.

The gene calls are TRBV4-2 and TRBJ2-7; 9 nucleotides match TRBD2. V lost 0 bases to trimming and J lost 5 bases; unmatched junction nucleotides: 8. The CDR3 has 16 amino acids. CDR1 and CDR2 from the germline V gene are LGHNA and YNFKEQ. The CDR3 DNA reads TGTGCCAGCAGCCAAGAGGGGGCGGGAGGGTATGACGAGCAGTACTTC. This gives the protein CASSQEGAGGYDEQYF.

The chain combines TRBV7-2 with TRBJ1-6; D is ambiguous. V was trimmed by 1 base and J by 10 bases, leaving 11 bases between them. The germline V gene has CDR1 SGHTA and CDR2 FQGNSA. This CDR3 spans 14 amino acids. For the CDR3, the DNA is TGTGCCAGCAGCTTAGGAGCAGAGGGCTCACCCCTCCACTTT. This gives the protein CASSLGAEGSPLHF.

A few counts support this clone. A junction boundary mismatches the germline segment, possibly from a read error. DNA of the CDR3: TGTGCCAGCTCACCTCCCGGGACTAGCCGTACCTTGCACTTC. Its protein product is CASSPPGTSRTLHF. The rearrangement joins TRBV18 to TRBJ2-7; TRBD2 aligns across 9 bases. The CDR3 runs to 14 residues. Germline V gene lookup returns CDR1 KGHSH and CDR2 LQKENI.

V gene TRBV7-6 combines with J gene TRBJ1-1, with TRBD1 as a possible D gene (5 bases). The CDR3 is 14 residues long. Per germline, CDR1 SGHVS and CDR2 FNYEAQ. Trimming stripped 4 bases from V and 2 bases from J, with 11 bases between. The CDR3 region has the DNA TGTGCCAGCAGCTCGGGAGGGGCTAACACTGAAGCTTTCTTT. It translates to CASSSGGANTEAFF.

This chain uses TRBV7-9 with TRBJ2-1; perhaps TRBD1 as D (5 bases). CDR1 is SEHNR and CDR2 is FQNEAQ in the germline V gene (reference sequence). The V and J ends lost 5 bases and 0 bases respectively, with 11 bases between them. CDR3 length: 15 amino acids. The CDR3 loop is CASSPRVTSYNEQFF. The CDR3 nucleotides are TGTGCCAGCAGCCCCAGGGTGACCTCCTACAATGAGCAGTTCTTC.

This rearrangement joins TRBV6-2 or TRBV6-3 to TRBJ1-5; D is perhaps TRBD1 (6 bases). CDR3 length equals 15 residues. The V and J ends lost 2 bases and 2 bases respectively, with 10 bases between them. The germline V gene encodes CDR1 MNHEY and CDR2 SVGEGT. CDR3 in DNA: TGTGCCAGCAGTTACCTACAGGGTGGCAATCAGCCCCAGCATTTT. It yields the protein CASSYLQGGNQPQHF.

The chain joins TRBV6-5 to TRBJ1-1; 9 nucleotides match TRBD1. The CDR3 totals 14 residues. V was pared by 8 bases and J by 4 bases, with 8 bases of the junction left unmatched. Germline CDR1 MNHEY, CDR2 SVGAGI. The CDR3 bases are TGTGCCAGCGAAGGACAGGGGCGGTCCACTGAAGCTTTCTTT. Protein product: CASEGQGRSTEAFF.

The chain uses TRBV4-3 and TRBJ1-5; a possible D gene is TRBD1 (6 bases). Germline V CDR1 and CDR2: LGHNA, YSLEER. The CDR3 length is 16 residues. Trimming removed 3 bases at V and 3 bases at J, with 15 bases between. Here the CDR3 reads CASSHGGGDPNQPQHF. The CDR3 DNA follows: TGCGCCAGCAGCCATGGAGGGGGGGACCCCAATCAGCCCCAGCATTTT.

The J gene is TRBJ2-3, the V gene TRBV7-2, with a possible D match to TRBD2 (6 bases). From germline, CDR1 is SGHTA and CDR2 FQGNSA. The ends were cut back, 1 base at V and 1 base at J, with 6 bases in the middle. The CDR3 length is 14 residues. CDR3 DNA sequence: TGTGCCAGCAGCTTAGTAGCGGGCACAGATACGCAGTATTTT. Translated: CASSLVAGTDTQYF.

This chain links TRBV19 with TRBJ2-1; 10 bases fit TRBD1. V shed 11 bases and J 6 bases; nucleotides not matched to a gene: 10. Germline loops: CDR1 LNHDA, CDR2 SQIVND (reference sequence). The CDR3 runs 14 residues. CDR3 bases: TGTGCCGTAACGGGACAGGGGCCCTTCAATGAGCAGTTCTTC. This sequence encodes CAVTGQGPFNEQFF.

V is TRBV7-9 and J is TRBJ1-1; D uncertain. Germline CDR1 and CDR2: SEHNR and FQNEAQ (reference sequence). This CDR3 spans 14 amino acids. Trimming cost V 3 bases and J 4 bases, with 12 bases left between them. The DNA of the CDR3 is TGTGCCAGCAGCTTTTTAGGGAGTTCCACTGAAGCTTTCTTT. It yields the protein CASSFLGSSTEAFF.